The 25 T cell receptor beta chains below all came from one sample that was sequenced in a study of T cell changes during pregnancy in multiple sclerosis (dated by TCRdb to between 2017 and 2020). The library came from the immunoSEQ multiplex PCR assay. Sourced from immuneACCESS, this table was stored by TCRdb with only in-frame sequences that have V and J called. A share of the clones is absent; for the studies checked, an unresolved V gene accounts for under half, and the remainder has no known explanation. In this sample the table shows tens of thousands of clones, more than 85% of which occur a single time. The ten largest clones capture roughly 1.2% of the sample. The sample here was peripheral blood, taken after pregnancy. These TCRs come from a female donor in good health, enrolled as a control in a pregnancy study.

This clone was seen only once. The V gene is TRBV5-1, the J gene TRBJ2-7; 9 bases are shared with TRBD1. This CDR3 contains 15 residues. V trimming: 4 bases; J trimming: 5 bases; junction bases outside the gene matches: 10. From germline, CDR1 is SGHRS and CDR2 YFSETQ. CDR3 in DNA: TGCGCCAGCAGCCACGGACAGGGGACATTCCACGAGCAGTACTTC. Protein product: CASSHGQGTFHEQYF.

The V call is TRBV30, the J call TRBJ1-2; no definite D call. The CDR3 contains 13 residues. Trimming took 0 bases from V and 4 from J, leaving 9 bases between them. Germline V gene sequence: CDR1 GTSNPN, CDR2 SVGIG (reference sequence). The CDR3 reads CAWSVRLTYGYTF. The CDR3 nucleotides are TGTGCCTGGAGTGTACGACTGACCTATGGCTACACCTTC.

The genes are TRBV19 and TRBJ1-1; no reliable D call. Germline V gene data show CDR1 as LNHDA and CDR2 as SQIVND (reference sequence). CDR3 size: 15 residues. Trimming removed 5 bases from V and 1 base from J, with 14 bases in between. The CDR3 region is CASSVSSPENTEAFF. CDR3 sequence (DNA): TGTGCCAGTAGTGTCTCGTCCCCAGAGAACACTGAAGCTTTCTTT.

The rearrangement joins TRBV19 to TRBJ2-3, with TRBD2 matching 8 bases. This CDR3 has 14 residues. Germline V lookup: CDR1 LNHDA, CDR2 SQIVND (reference sequence). V trimming: 7 bases; J trimming: 6 bases; junction bases outside the gene matches: 9. CDR3 residues: CASTPGGGRDTQYF. DNA for the CDR3: TGTGCCAGTACCCCGGGCGGGGGGCGGGATACGCAGTATTTT.

The gene calls are TRBV5-4 and TRBJ1-3; weak D call: TRBD1 (5 bases). CDR3 size: 13 residues. Per the germline V gene, CDR1 is SGHNT and CDR2 is YYREEE (reference sequence). Trimming took off 2 bases at V and 4 bases at J, with 7 bases between the two ends. The CDR3 loop is CASSFPGGNTIYF. The CDR3 DNA reads TGTGCCAGCAGCTTCCCAGGGGGAAACACCATATATTTT.

This sequence joins TRBV27 and TRBJ2-7; 7 bases are shared with TRBD1. CDR1 is MNHEY, CDR2 SMNVEV, per germline (reference sequence). The CDR3 is made up of 14 amino acids. J was trimmed by 2 bases and V by 8 bases; bases with no gene match: 9. This chain's CDR3 is CASGLGTEPYEQYF. As DNA, the CDR3 is TGTGCCAGCGGGTTAGGGACAGAACCCTACGAGCAGTACTTC.

The DNA of the CDR3 is TGTGCCAGCAGTTTCCGCGGCACGGGGAATTCTGGCTACACCTTC. It specifies CASSFRGTGNSGYTF. The chain employs TRBV27 and TRBJ1-2; no firm D call. Germline CDR1 MNHEY, CDR2 SMNVEV (reference sequence). Trimming removed 3 bases at V and 7 bases at J, with 18 bases between. This CDR3 has 15 residues.

V gene TRBV7-9 combines with J gene TRBJ2-3; 8 bases are a match to TRBD1. Germline values: CDR1 SEHNR, CDR2 FQNEAQ (reference sequence). The J segment lost 4 bases and the V segment lost 6 bases, leaving 15 bases of the junction unmatched. This CDR3 comprises 17 residues. The CDR3 reads CASSLLVGQGTSDTQYF. The CDR3 nucleotides read TGTGCCAGCAGTCTATTGGTTGGACAGGGAACGTCAGATACGCAGTATTTT.

The CDR3 spells CASPPPGQPATNEKLFF. For the CDR3, the DNA is TGTGCCAGCCCTCCCCCGGGACAGCCTGCAACTAATGAAAAACTGTTTTTT. The chain is built from TRBV28 and TRBJ1-4; the match to TRBD1 covers 7 bases. Germline CDR1 MDHEN, CDR2 SYDVKM. This CDR3 spans 17 amino acids. Trimming took 8 bases from V and 0 from J; bases not matched to a gene: 12. Filled out from reference TRBV28 and TRBJ1-4, the complete variable domain reads DVKVTQSSRYLVKRTGEKVFLECVQDMDHENMFWYRQDPGLGLRLIYFSYDVKMKEKGDIPEGYSVSREKKERFSLILESASTNQTSMYLCASPPPGQPATNEKLFFGSGTQLSVL.

J is TRBJ1-2 and V is TRBV30; D is undetermined. In germline, CDR1 is GTSNPN, CDR2 SVGIG (reference sequence). The CDR3 totals 18 residues. V lost 0 bases and J lost 4, with 24 bases in between. DNA of the CDR3: TGTGCCTGGAGTGTACGTGGCCTAGCGGGAGGTCGCCGCTATGGCTACACCTTC. Protein: CAWSVRGLAGGRRYGYTF.

The J gene is TRBJ1-1, the V gene TRBV6-6, with D tentatively TRBD1 (5 bases). The ends were cut back, 7 bases at V and 5 bases at J, with 14 bases in the middle. Germline CDR1 is MNHNY and CDR2 is SVGAGI (reference sequence). CDR3 length: 13 amino acids. CDR3 region: CASIPPGQTEAFF. DNA of the CDR3: TGTGCCAGCATCCCGCCAGGGCAGACTGAAGCTTTCTTT.

The chain uses TRBV10-3 and TRBJ2-1, with D possibly being TRBD1 (6 bases). This CDR3 is 13 amino acids long. The V end lost 6 bases, the J end lost 10 bases, and 16 bases lay between the germline ends. Per germline, CDR1 ENHRY and CDR2 SYGVKD. CDR3 coding DNA: TGTGCCATCAGGGGGCCACAGGGCAGCGAGCAGTTCTTC. It specifies CAIRGPQGSEQFF.

This rearrangement joins TRBV5-1 to TRBJ1-4; 9 bases are shared with TRBD1. Germline V gives CDR1 SGHRS, CDR2 YFSETQ. The ends lost 0 bases at V and 7 bases at J; junction bases unmatched: 7. CDR3 size: 16 residues. For the CDR3, the DNA is TGCGCCAGCAGCTTGGCTTTGACAGGGGGAGGTGAAAAACTGTTTTTT. This encodes CASSLALTGGGEKLFF. Using reference TRBV5-1 and TRBJ1-4 for the parts outside the CDR3, the full variable domain is KAGVTQTPRYLIKTRGQQVTLSCSPISGHRSVSWYQQTPGQGLQFLFEYFSETQRNKGNFPGRFSGRQFSNSRSEMNVSTLELGDSALYLCASSLALTGGGEKLFFGSGTQLSVL.

This chain uses TRBV19 with TRBJ2-3; 7 nucleotides align to TRBD2. The CDR3 loop spans 14 amino acids. Germline trimming cut 5 bases from V and 3 bases from J; bases unmatched to any gene: 5. Germline lookup yields CDR1 LNHDA and CDR2 SQIVND (reference sequence). CDR3: CASSPERGTDTQYF. The CDR3 bases are TGTGCCAGTAGTCCGGAGCGGGGTACAGATACGCAGTATTTT.

This CDR3 is CASSPRGGMNTEAFF. Written as DNA, the CDR3 is TGTGCCAGCTCACCACGAGGGGGCATGAACACTGAAGCTTTCTTT. The chain joins TRBV18 to TRBJ1-1; 7 bases agree with TRBD1. CDR1 and CDR2 (germline): KGHSH, LQKENI. Trimming cost V 1 base and J 0 bases; bases outside gene matches: 2. The CDR3 consists of 15 residues.

The rearrangement uses TRBV7-6 and TRBJ2-1; the match to TRBD2 covers 9 bases. The germline gives CDR1 SGHVS, CDR2 FNYEAQ. This CDR3 region has 16 residues. V lost 5 bases to trimming and J lost 3 bases; unmatched junction nucleotides: 8. The CDR3 reads CASSRVAGVGYNEQFF. CDR3 sequence (DNA): TGTGCCAGCAGCAGAGTAGCGGGGGTGGGCTACAATGAGCAGTTCTTC.

The count of this clone is one. The chain uses TRBV28 and TRBJ2-7, with 7 bases that match TRBD1. The ends lost 8 bases at V and 4 bases at J; junction bases unmatched: 2. CDR1 is MDHEN, CDR2 SYDVKM, per germline. The CDR3 has 11 residues. The CDR3 DNA sequence: TGTGCCAGCCAGGGGGTTTACGAGCAGTACTTC. This translates into CASQGVYEQYF.

The chain has TRBV28 and TRBJ2-2; D unclear. CDR3 size: 12 residues. V was clipped by 7 bases and J by 5 bases, with 8 bases between them. Germline loops: CDR1 MDHEN, CDR2 SYDVKM. CDR3 sequence: CASNPGTGELFF. CDR3 coding DNA: TGTGCCAGCAACCCCGGGACCGGGGAGCTGTTTTTT.

The sample holds one count of this clone. V usage is TRBV19 and J usage is TRBJ1-5, with D unclear. The germline CDR1 and CDR2 sequences are LNHDA and SQIVND (reference sequence). The CDR3 runs 15 residues. V shed 6 bases and J shed 7 bases, with 19 bases lying between them. The chain's CDR3 is CASSLRIRGDQPQHF. The CDR3 coding sequence is TGTGCCAGTAGCCTCAGGATTCGGGGAGACCAGCCCCAGCATTTT.

The chain has TRBV29-1 and TRBJ1-1; the D gene is possibly TRBD1 (5 bases). This CDR3 is 13 amino acids long. The V end lost 4 bases, the J end lost 5 bases, and 14 bases lay between the germline ends. Germline CDR1 is SQVTM and CDR2 is ANQGSEA. CDR3 bases: TGCAGCGTTGTTGGGGGGATGAGGACTGAAGCTTTCTTT. Translating gives CSVVGGMRTEAFF.

The gene calls are TRBV15 and TRBJ2-5; TRBD1 aligns across 9 bases. With V trimmed by 0 bases and J by 7 bases, 12 bases remained unmatched. CDR1 and CDR2 (germline): LNHNV, YYDKDF (reference sequence). This CDR3 has 17 residues. The CDR3 protein is CATSRDPTGQGFGTQYF. The DNA of the CDR3 is TGTGCCACCAGCAGAGATCCGACCGGACAGGGGTTTGGGACCCAGTACTTC.

This chain uses TRBV7-6 with TRBJ2-2; D ambiguous. Trimming removed 2 bases from V and 9 bases from J, with 10 bases in between. The CDR3 has 13 residues. In germline, CDR1 is SGHVS, CDR2 FNYEAQ. The CDR3 nucleotides are TGTGCCAGCAGCTTAAGATCAGATCGGGAGCTGTTTTTT. Translating it yields CASSLRSDRELFF.

This chain connects TRBV7-6 to TRBJ2-5, with 7 bases matching TRBD2. J was trimmed by 2 bases and V by 4 bases; bases with no gene match: 10. Germline lookup yields CDR1 SGHVS and CDR2 FNYEAQ. The CDR3 is 16 residues long. Here the CDR3 reads CASSSIVGAGQETQYF. The CDR3 DNA sequence: TGTGCCAGCAGCTCGATCGTGGGAGCGGGACAAGAGACCCAGTACTTC.

This chain connects TRBV16 to TRBJ1-5; TRBD1 matches at 10 bases. The CDR3 is made up of 16 amino acids. Germline CDR1 reads KGHSY; CDR2 reads FQNENV. Trimming at V came to 4 bases and at J to 4 bases, leaving 7 bases not matched to a gene. The chain's CDR3 is CASSPGTGATNQPQHF. CDR3 coding DNA: TGTGCCAGCAGCCCAGGGACAGGGGCTACTAATCAGCCCCAGCATTTT.

The J gene is TRBJ1-2, the V gene TRBV2; 10 bases map to TRBD1. This CDR3 has 14 residues. The junction had 3 bases not matched to a gene; V was cut back by 6 bases and J by 2 bases. Germline V gene lookup returns CDR1 SNHLY and CDR2 FYNNEI. Here the CDR3 DNA reads TGTGCCAGCAGCAGACAGGGGGCGAACTATGGCTACACCTTC. The encoded protein is CASSRQGANYGYTF.